This T cell receptor (beta chain) was profiled in a study of shared clonotypes between healthy human individuals. Study-wide context: Serving as donors were a couple of women and three men, whose ages spanned 18 to 49. Notes on the study in general: Across subsets, estimated richness was generally greater for naive than for memory populations.

The assay was immunoSEQ multiplex PCR, and TCRdb's table has in-frame clones only and misses some. This sample has approximately 2.3 million clones, with 85% to 95% found just once. Trimming stripped 2 bases from V and 7 bases from J, with 21 bases between. The CDR3 spans 16 residues. From germline, CDR1 is KGHSH and CDR2 LQKENI. Points on this clone: The antigen is undetermined.

V is TRBV18 and J is TRBJ2-7; weak D call: TRBD2 (6 bases). Sequences were obtained from naive CD4+ T cells from PBMCs. Sample subset: CD45RA+ positively selected. This receptor was taken from a man aged 18 to 35 in good health. Some clones in this sample may be carry-over from other donors' samples. The CDR3 DNA reads as TGTGCCAGCTCACCAACCATGGGGACTGAGATGAGGGAGCAGTACTTC. Translated: CASSPTMGTEMREQYF.